Listed here are 10 T cell receptor beta chains from one sample, sequenced in a study of T cells in localized non-small cell lung cancer. Generated by immunoSEQ multiplex PCR, the TCRdb table keeps only in-frame clones and is missing some. Of about 33,000 clones listed, 85% to 90% were seen once; the top ten hold about 3.8%. The specimen comprised peripheral blood, sampled before any cancer treatment. These TCRs come from a man aged 35 to 69 with stage I lung adenocarcinoma.

This clone has a single count. The chain is built from TRBV9 and TRBJ2-3; TRBD2 is a possible D gene (6 bases). The CDR3 has 15 residues. Trimming removed 2 bases from V and 2 bases from J, with 12 bases in between. The V gene's germline CDR1 is SGDLS and CDR2 YYNGEE. The CDR3 DNA follows: TGTGCCAGCAGCGTTTCTGGGACTTTCACAGATACGCAGTATTTT. It translates to CASSVSGTFTDTQYF. Together with reference TRBV9 and TRBJ2-3, the CDR3 gives the full variable domain: DSGVTQTPKHLITATGQRVTLRCSPRSGDLSVYWYQQSLDQGLQFLIQYYNGEERAKGNILERFSAQQFPDLHSELNLSSLELGDSALYFCASSVSGTFTDTQYFGPGTRLTVL.

V gene TRBV9 combines with J gene TRBJ2-1; TRBD2 agrees at 11 bases. Unmatched junction bases numbered 6, after V lost 0 bases and J lost 7 bases. CDR1 SGDLS and CDR2 YYNGEE come from the germline V gene. The CDR3 is made up of 16 amino acids. This CDR3 is CASSVDPSGGRNEQFF. As DNA, the CDR3 is TGTGCCAGCAGCGTAGATCCTAGCGGGGGGCGAAATGAGCAGTTCTTC.

This clone has only a few counts. The chain is built from TRBV7-2 and TRBJ1-6; D not resolved. Trimming pared 1 base from V and 9 bases from J, leaving 10 bases between. The germline gives CDR1 SGHTA, CDR2 FQGNSA. CDR3 size: 14 residues. The CDR3 DNA sequence: TGTGCCAGCAGCTTAGGTATCCTTAGTTCACCCCTCCACTTT. Residues: CASSLGILSSPLHF.

The V call is TRBV6-6, the J call TRBJ2-3; 7 positions agree with TRBD1. The trim removed 6 bases at V and 2 bases at J, leaving 5 bases unmatched. From germline, CDR1 is MNHNY and CDR2 SVGAGI (reference sequence). The CDR3 has 14 amino acids. The CDR3 loop reads CASRRGLNTDTQYF. Written as DNA, the CDR3 is TGTGCCAGCAGGAGGGGGCTTAACACAGATACGCAGTATTTT.

This rearrangement joins TRBV5-1 to TRBJ2-3; D may correspond to TRBD1 or TRBD2 (5 bases each). V shed 4 bases and J shed 1 base, with 10 bases lying between them. Germline V CDR1 and CDR2: SGHRS, YFSETQ. The CDR3 contains 14 residues. In DNA form, the CDR3 reads TGCGCCAGCAGCCGGGACGGAGGCACAGATACGCAGTATTTT. Amino acid sequence: CASSRDGGTDTQYF.

The chain employs TRBV25-1 and TRBJ2-1, with D tentatively TRBD2 (6 bases). V was trimmed by 3 bases and J by 9 bases, leaving 24 bases between them. From germline, CDR1 is MGHDK and CDR2 SYGVNS. The CDR3 loop spans 17 amino acids. The CDR3 sequence: CASSEARGAGGVSEQFF. The CDR3 coding sequence is TGTGCCAGCAGTGAGGCTCGCGGGGCTGGTGGTGTGAGTGAGCAGTTCTTC.

This chain joins TRBV29-1 and TRBJ1-2, with a possible D match to TRBD1 (6 bases). Trimming left V 1 base short and J 7 bases short, with 13 bases between. Per germline, CDR1 SQVTM and CDR2 ANQGSEA. The CDR3 extends over 13 amino acids. CDR3 residues: CSVEAPGASGYTF. DNA of the CDR3: TGCAGCGTTGAAGCTCCGGGGGCGAGTGGCTACACCTTC.

The CDR3 DNA is TGTGCCAGCAGCGTATCCGGGACAACGTCCTACGAGCAGTACTTC. Translation gives CASSVSGTTSYEQYF. The rearrangement joins TRBV11-2 to TRBJ2-7, with D possibly TRBD1 on 6 matching bases. This CDR3 is built from 15 residues. Trimming left V 5 bases short and J 1 base short, with 15 bases between. In germline, CDR1 is SGHAT, CDR2 FQNNGV.

V and J are TRBV2 and TRBJ2-1; 11 bases agree with TRBD2. Germline CDR1 is SNHLY and CDR2 is FYNNEI. This CDR3 comprises 16 residues. J lost 6 bases, V lost 1 base, and 5 bases had no gene match. The chain's CDR3 is CASSEGLAGSSNEQFF. In nucleotides, the CDR3 is TGTGCCAGCAGTGAAGGACTAGCGGGGTCAAGCAATGAGCAGTTCTTC.

The chain carries TRBV5-1 and TRBJ2-7, with TRBD1 matching 7 bases. Germline loops: CDR1 SGHRS, CDR2 YFSETQ. The J segment lost 7 bases and the V segment lost 5 bases, leaving 12 bases of the junction unmatched. CDR3 length equals 14 residues. The CDR3 DNA sequence: TGCGCCAGCAGTATGACAGGGCCCAGCGTGGAGCAGTACTTC. Protein: CASSMTGPSVEQYF.